These 14 T cell receptor beta chains came from one sample sequenced in a study of T cell repertoires in cytomegalovirus infection (dated by TCRdb to about 2019). Reading the label with the study, this specimen's treatment or condition is: in vitro stimulation with specific CMV peptide epitopes to enrich CMV-specific T cells. Sequencing was performed on an Illumina HiSeq 1500. TCRdb reprocessing: public reads trimmed at Q25 with fastp, clones called with MiXCR, in-frame beta chains kept. Rows are unified per CDR3 protein, each entry keeping the most common DNA and genes. The sample table holds roughly 570,000 distinct CDR3 sequences, of which approximately 40% were seen once. The ten largest clones take up 48% of the sample. No antigen is known for these receptors. This material consisted of cultured PBMCs, taken from culture after CMV antigen stimulation. Every receptor here comes from a human donor in good health (CMV status not recorded). Some clones in this sample may be carry-over from other donors' samples.

The DNA for the CDR3 is TGTGCCAGCACCCGGAATTTTGGCTCCGGGGAGCTGTTTTTT. Translated: CASTRNFGSGELFF. The chain uses TRBV6-5 and TRBJ2-2; no firm D call. CDR1 and CDR2 (germline): MNHEY, SVGAGI. The CDR3 has 14 amino acids. Trimming shortened V by 7 bases and J by 6 bases, and 15 bases separated the two germline ends.

In its sample, this clonotype was seen a few times. This chain uses TRBV7-2 with TRBJ2-1; TRBD2 matches at 12 bases. Looked up from germline, CDR1 is SGHTA and CDR2 is FQGNSA. Trimming cost V 5 bases and J 7 bases; bases outside gene matches: 6. There are 15 residues in the CDR3. Here the CDR3 DNA reads TGTGCCAGCAGCGCCCGACTAGCGGGGGCTAATGAGCAGTTCTTC. It is translated as CASSARLAGANEQFF. The full variable domain, its missing parts supplied by reference TRBV7-2 and TRBJ2-1, is GAGVSQSPSNKVTEKGKDVELRCDPISGHTALYWYRQSLGQGLEFLIYFQGNSAPDKSGLPSDRFSAERTGGSVSTLTIQRTQQEDSAVYLCASSARLAGANEQFFGPGTRLTVL.

The J gene is TRBJ1-5, the V gene TRBV28; 9 nucleotides agree with TRBD1. The germline CDR1 and CDR2 sequences are MDHEN and SYDVKM. This CDR3 has 18 amino acids. V lost 5 bases, J lost 6 bases, and 17 bases stayed unmatched. CDR3 protein: CASSVTSGTGMGGQPQHF. CDR3 DNA sequence: TGTGCCAGCAGTGTCACCTCCGGGACAGGGATGGGGGGTCAGCCCCAGCATTTT.

The DNA for the CDR3 is TGCAGTGCTCCCCCTCTCGGAAACGCTAACTATGGCTACACCTTC. It specifies CSAPPLGNANYGYTF. The V call is TRBV20-1, the J call TRBJ1-2; no clear D. There are 15 residues in the CDR3. Germline CDR1 is DFQATT and CDR2 is SNEGSKA (reference sequence). V was shortened by 5 bases and J by 0 bases, with 16 bases between the two germline ends.

The chain joins TRBV20-1 to TRBJ2-3, with D uncertain. Germline-derived CDR1 and CDR2 are DFQATT and SNEGSKA (reference sequence). The length of the CDR3 is 15 residues. Trimming stripped 5 bases from V and 3 bases from J, with 18 bases between. The CDR3 protein is CSASPPGLGTDTQYF. The CDR3, as DNA: TGCAGTGCTTCTCCTCCGGGCCTAGGGACAGATACGCAGTATTTT.

The chain couples TRBV3-1 to TRBJ2-3; tentatively, D is TRBD2 (6 bases). The V end lost 3 bases, the J end lost 5 bases, and 9 bases lay between the germline ends. The germline gives CDR1 LGHDT, CDR2 YNNKEL (reference sequence). The length of the CDR3 is 13 residues. CDR3 DNA sequence: TGTGCCAGCAGCCAGGGACTCCTAGATACGCAGTATTTT. Protein sequence: CASSQGLLDTQYF.

The chain carries TRBV6-2 or TRBV6-3 and TRBJ1-1; D remains ambiguous. The germline V gene encodes CDR1 MNHEY and CDR2 SVGEGT. CDR3 length equals 13 residues. The germline V and J ends were trimmed by 5 bases and 1 base, with 8 bases remaining between them. The CDR3 region is CASSPIPNTEAFF. CDR3 bases: TGTGCCAGCAGTCCCATACCGAACACTGAAGCTTTCTTT.

V gene TRBV28 combines with J gene TRBJ2-1; D may be TRBD1 (6 bases). Trimming took 5 bases from V and 8 from J, leaving 16 bases between them. The CDR3 consists of 14 residues. Germline CDR1 reads MDHEN; CDR2 reads SYDVKM. The CDR3 sequence is CASSKTGWVDEQFF. CDR3 nucleotide sequence: TGTGCCAGCAGTAAAACAGGGTGGGTCGATGAGCAGTTCTTC.

The chain couples TRBV30 to TRBJ2-7; the D is unclear. Trimming removed 0 bases at V and 3 bases at J, with 9 bases between. Germline-derived CDR1 and CDR2 are GTSNPN and SVGIG (reference sequence). The CDR3 length is 13 residues. CDR3 in amino acids: CAWSVQWSYEQYF. CDR3 in DNA: TGTGCCTGGAGTGTTCAGTGGAGCTACGAGCAGTACTTC.

A few counts support this clonotype. The V call is TRBV7-9, the J call TRBJ2-1; TRBD2 aligns across 9 bases. V lost 5 bases to trimming and J lost 10 bases; unmatched junction nucleotides: 6. The germline CDR1 and CDR2 sequences are SEHNR and FQNEAQ (reference sequence). The CDR3 is 13 amino acids. The CDR3 is CASSPGLAGEQFF. The CDR3 region has the DNA TGTGCCAGCAGCCCGGGACTAGCTGGGGAGCAGTTCTTC.

There are a few counts of this clonotype. The chain joins TRBV18 to TRBJ2-1; tentative D call: TRBD2 (5 bases). From germline, CDR1 is KGHSH and CDR2 LQKENI. Between the trimmed V and J ends, which lost 4 bases and 3 bases, there was a span of 16 bases. CDR3 length equals 16 residues. The CDR3 is CASSQALRAVYNEQFF. The CDR3 coding sequence is TGTGCCAGCTCACAGGCCTTGCGAGCGGTCTACAATGAGCAGTTCTTC.

The chain combines TRBV7-6 with TRBJ2-3; D is unclear. CDR1 and CDR2 (germline): SGHVS, FNYEAQ. The germline V and J ends were trimmed by 5 bases and 0 bases, with 9 bases remaining between them. The CDR3 is 14 residues long. For the CDR3, the DNA is TGTGCCAGCAGCACCCCACCTAGCACAGATACGCAGTATTTT. It is translated as CASSTPPSTDTQYF.

The chain has TRBV6-1 and TRBJ2-3, with TRBD2 matching over 12 bases. In germline, CDR1 is MNHNS, CDR2 SASEGT. This CDR3 comprises 15 residues. V gave up 3 bases and J gave up 4 bases; unmatched junction bases: 2. This chain's CDR3 is CASSELAGGPDTQYF. The CDR3 bases are TGTGCCAGCAGTGAGCTAGCGGGAGGGCCAGATACGCAGTATTTT.

The chain recombines TRBV3-1 with TRBJ2-5; D might be TRBD2 (5 bases). There are 12 residues in the CDR3. The V end lost 2 bases, the J end lost 7 bases, and 8 bases lay between the germline ends. Germline lookup yields CDR1 LGHDT and CDR2 YNNKEL (reference sequence). CDR3 sequence: CASSQLLGTQYF. The CDR3 nucleotides are TGTGCCAGCAGCCAACTACTAGGGACCCAGTACTTC.